A selection of T cell receptor beta chains follows, all from one sample in a study of blood T cell repertoires in COVID-19. Assay: immunoSEQ multiplex PCR; the TCRdb copy retains only in-frame clones and omits some. The data contain approximately 490,000 clones, more than 85% of them singletons. The specimen was PBMCs or T cells enriched from blood (not recorded which). Every receptor here comes from a woman aged 60 to 75 who had recovered from COVID-19. Both conserved end residues are part of each CDR3. A D gene is named only where the DNA matches it firmly. The size field is filled for only some rows; it gives once, few, many or a size class.

size,D,J,V,DNA,CDR3
few,TRBD1,TRBJ1-2,TRBV7-9,TGTGCCAGCAGCCGAGACGACAGGGCCTCTGGCTACACCTTC,CASSRDDRASGYTF
.,.,TRBJ2-7,TRBV11-3,TGTGCCAGCAGCTTAGGAGACAGCTACGAGCAGTACTTC,CASSLGDSYEQYF
.,TRBD2,TRBJ2-5,TRBV4-1,TGCGCCAGCAGCCAAGTCAGCGGGGAAGAGACCCAGTACTTC,CASSQVSGEETQYF
.,TRBD2,TRBJ2-3,TRBV30,TGTGCCTGCTTTCCGGGACTAGCGGGGAAGGATACGCAGTATTTT,CACFPGLAGKDTQYF
.,.,TRBJ2-5,TRBV18,TGTGCCAGCTCACCAGGGACCGCGGGGGAGACCCAGTACTTC,CASSPGTAGETQYF
.,TRBD1,TRBJ1-1,TRBV2,TGTGCCAGCAGTGAACAGGGGGAGGAGACTGAAGCTTTCTTT,CASSEQGEETEAFF
.,TRBD1,TRBJ2-1,TRBV2,TGTGCCAGCAGTCACGACAGGGGACTCGCCGAGCAGTTCTTC,CASSHDRGLAEQFF
.,.,TRBJ2-1,TRBV12-3/TRBV12-4,TGTGCCAGCAGTAGAGAAAACAATGAGCAGTTCTTC,CASSRENNEQFF
.,TRBD1,TRBJ2-7,TRBV3-1/TRBV3-2,TGTGCCAGCAGCCATGGGGGACAGGTGGCCTACGAGCAGTACTTC,CASSHGGQVAYEQYF
.,TRBD2,TRBJ2-1,TRBV5-1,TGCGCCAGCAGCTTTCTAAGCGGGGGGTCCTACAATGAGCAGTTCTTC,CASSFLSGGSYNEQFF
.,.,TRBJ1-6,TRBV6-5,TGTGCCAGCAACCGGGAATTGGATTCACCCCTCCACTTT,CASNRELDSPLHF
few,TRBD1,TRBJ2-1,TRBV27,TGTGCCAGCAGCCGGACAGGGGGTGGCAATGAGCAGTTCTTC,CASSRTGGGNEQFF
.,.,TRBJ2-4,TRBV2,TGTGCCAGCAGTTCGGGGTACAAAAACATTCAGTACTTC,CASSSGYKNIQYF
.,.,TRBJ1-6,TRBV10-3,TGTGCCATCAGCCGACAGAAGGATTCACCCCTCCACTTT,CAISRQKDSPLHF
.,.,TRBJ2-6,TRBV24-1,TGTGCCACCAGTGAATCGACACATACCTCTGGGGCCAACGTCCTGACTTTC,CATSESTHTSGANVLTF
.,.,TRBJ2-3,TRBV6-5,TGTGCCAGCACCCCCCAAGAGGGCGCAGATACGCAGTATTTT,CASTPQEGADTQYF
.,.,TRBJ2-2,TRBV29-1,TGCAGCGCGTTGAGCACCGGGGAGCTGTTTTTT,CSALSTGELFF
few,TRBD1,TRBJ1-5,TRBV12-3/TRBV12-4,TGTGCCAGCAGTACCTGGGACAGGGTTGAGCATTTT,CASSTWDRVEHF
.,.,TRBJ1-5,TRBV5-1,TGCGCCAGCAGCGTTGACAGCAATAGCAATCAGCCCCAGCATTTT,CASSVDSNSNQPQHF
.,TRBD1,TRBJ1-4,TRBV2,TGTGCCAGCAACAGGGACAGCCTTGGGGAAAAACTGTTTTTT,CASNRDSLGEKLFF
.,TRBD1,TRBJ1-2,TRBV7-6,TGTGCCAGCAGCTCCGACAGGGACTATGGCTACACCTTC,CASSSDRDYGYTF
.,.,TRBJ1-1,TRBV5-1,TGCGCCAGCAGCCCGGATGGGGGCGCCTACACTGAAGCTTTCTTT,CASSPDGGAYTEAFF
.,TRBD1,TRBJ1-5,TRBV24-1,TGTGCCACCAGTGATGCCCAACAGGGGTCTCTGTCAGCCCAGCATTTT,CATSDAQQGSLSAQHF
.,.,TRBJ1-1,TRBV2,TGTGCCAGCAGAGACGACATCTACCTTGAAGCTTTCTTT,CASRDDIYLEAFF